This T cell receptor (beta chain) was obtained from a study of blood T cells in healthy people across ages. On the study more broadly: Template switching recovered approximately one barcoded beta molecule for every two T cells.

Then a second PCR, running roughly 7 to 12 cycles, was carried out with a sample-barcoded 5' primer and a J-beta primer mix. TCRdb recomputed calls from the 5' RACE reads with MiXCR, one row per CDR3 protein. The sample contains hundreds of thousands of distinct CDR3 sequences, approximately 40% of which appear only once. Trimming took 7 bases from V and 0 from J, leaving 13 bases between them. The germline V gene encodes CDR1 SEHNR and CDR2 FQNEAQ (reference sequence). The CDR3 spans 15 residues. The authors isolated at least 7 million PBMCs per sample. This clonotype was observed a few times. The receptor's source is a man older than 75 in good health. The sequenced sample consisted of blood. The V gene is TRBV7-9, the J gene TRBJ2-1, with D perhaps matching TRBD2 (6 bases). This CDR3 is CASIRAGSSYNEQFF. The CDR3 coding sequence is TGTGCCAGCATCCGAGCCGGGAGCTCCTACAATGAGCAGTTCTTC.